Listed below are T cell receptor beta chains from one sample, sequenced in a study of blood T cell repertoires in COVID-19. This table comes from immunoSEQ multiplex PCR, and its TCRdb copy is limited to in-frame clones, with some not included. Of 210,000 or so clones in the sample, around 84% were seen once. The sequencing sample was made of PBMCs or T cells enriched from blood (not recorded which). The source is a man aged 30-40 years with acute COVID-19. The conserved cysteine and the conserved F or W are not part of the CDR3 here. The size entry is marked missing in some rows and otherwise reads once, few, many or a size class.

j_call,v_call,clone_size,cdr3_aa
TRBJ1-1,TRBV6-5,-,ASSPSGGGEAF
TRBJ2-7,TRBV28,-,ASSLSGQFYEQY
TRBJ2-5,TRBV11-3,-,ASSPGLGGTQETQY
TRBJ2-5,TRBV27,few,ASRSGGLGAQY
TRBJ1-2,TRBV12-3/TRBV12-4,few,ASSRVEGGYT
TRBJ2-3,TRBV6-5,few,ASRSGTGGTDTQY
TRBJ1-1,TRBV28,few,ASIGGLTEAF
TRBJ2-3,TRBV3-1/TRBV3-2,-,ASSYSDTQY
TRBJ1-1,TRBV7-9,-,ASCPGLLNTEAF
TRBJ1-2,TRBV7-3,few,ASSLRPLAGGPNDYGYT
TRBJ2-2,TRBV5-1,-,ASSLLAGNTGELF
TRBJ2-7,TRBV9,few,ASSVQGGHGYLNEQY
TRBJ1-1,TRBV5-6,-,ASSVQGENTEAF
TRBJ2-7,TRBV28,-,ASRREGTGGFYEQY
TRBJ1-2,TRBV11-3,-,VSSPILPPGRANYGYT
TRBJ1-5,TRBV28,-,ASSFPRTEGQPQH
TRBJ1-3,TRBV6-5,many,ASKPSQGSGNTIY
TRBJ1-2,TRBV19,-,ASSIDLGSYGYT
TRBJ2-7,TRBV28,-,ASSLLRYEQY
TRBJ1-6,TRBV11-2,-,ASSSIRGRSPLH
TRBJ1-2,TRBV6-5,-,ASSSFPGPGGYT
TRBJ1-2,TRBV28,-,ASSSSPDSGYGYT
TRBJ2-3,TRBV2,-,ASSVRPSDTQY
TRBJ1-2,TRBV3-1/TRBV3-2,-,ASSQGGQGYGYT
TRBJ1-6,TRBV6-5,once,ASSPPRGDNSPLH
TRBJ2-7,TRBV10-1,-,ASAAGGPPYEQY
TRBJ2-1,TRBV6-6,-,ASTNSHNEQF
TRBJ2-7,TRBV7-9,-,ASARQGSYEQY
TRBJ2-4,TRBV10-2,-,ASSYAGTSAIQY
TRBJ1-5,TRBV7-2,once,ASSLDGTGRQPQH
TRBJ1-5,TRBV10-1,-,ASSERKGQGPPRQPQH
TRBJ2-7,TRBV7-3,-,ASSLLGLAGSEQY
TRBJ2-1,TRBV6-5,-,ASSTGTGGRQF
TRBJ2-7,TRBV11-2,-,ASSSRDSRPYEQY
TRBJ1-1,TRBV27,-,ASSSRGAARSFMNTEAF
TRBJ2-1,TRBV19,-,ASSMSGGEYNEQF
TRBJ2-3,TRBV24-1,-,ATSDLGGGLKQDTQY
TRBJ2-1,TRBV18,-,ASSLGTGGDEQF
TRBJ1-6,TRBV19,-,ASSSRQGPDNSPLH
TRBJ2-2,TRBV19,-,ASSIDPFGELF
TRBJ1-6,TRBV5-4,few,ASSLVPGVGSPLH
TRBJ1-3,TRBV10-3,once,AISVSLGPGNTIY
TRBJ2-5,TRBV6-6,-,ASSRLAQSETQY
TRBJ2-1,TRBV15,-,ATSPDFGLAGYNEQF
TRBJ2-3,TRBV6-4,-,ASSDSRASTDTQY
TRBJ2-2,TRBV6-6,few,ASRFRGDTGELF
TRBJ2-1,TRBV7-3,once,ASSLLAGPGNEQF
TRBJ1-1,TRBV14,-,ASSLEGRNTEAF
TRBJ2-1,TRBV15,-,ATSRDPAGRGTGEQF
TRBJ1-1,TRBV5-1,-,ASIPGQGPTGGEAF
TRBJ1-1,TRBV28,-,ASGYLTGGSTEAF
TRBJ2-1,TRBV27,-,ASLSRGVSDEQF
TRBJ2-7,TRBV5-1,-,ASSRGTGAPNLRNVGEQY
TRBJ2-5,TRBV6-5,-,ASSSSLETQY
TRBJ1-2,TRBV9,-,ASSGQPQGRYGYT